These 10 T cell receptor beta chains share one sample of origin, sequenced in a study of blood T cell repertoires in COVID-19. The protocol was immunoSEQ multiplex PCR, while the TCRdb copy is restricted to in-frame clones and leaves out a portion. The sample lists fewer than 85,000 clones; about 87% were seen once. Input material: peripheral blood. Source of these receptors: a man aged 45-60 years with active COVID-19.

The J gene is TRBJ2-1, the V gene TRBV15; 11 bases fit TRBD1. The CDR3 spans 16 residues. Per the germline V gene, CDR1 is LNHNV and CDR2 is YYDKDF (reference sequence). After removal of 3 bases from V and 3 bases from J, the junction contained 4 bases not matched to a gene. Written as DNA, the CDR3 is TGTGCCACCAGCAGGATAGGGACAGGGGGCTACAATGAGCAGTTCTTC. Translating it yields CATSRIGTGGYNEQFF.

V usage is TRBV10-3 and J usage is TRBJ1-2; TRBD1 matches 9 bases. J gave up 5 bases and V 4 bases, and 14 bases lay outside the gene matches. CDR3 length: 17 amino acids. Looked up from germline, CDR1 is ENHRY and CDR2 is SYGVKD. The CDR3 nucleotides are TGTGCCATCAGTGGGAGCGCCCCGACAGGGGGGAAGTATGGCTACACCTTC. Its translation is CAISGSAPTGGKYGYTF.

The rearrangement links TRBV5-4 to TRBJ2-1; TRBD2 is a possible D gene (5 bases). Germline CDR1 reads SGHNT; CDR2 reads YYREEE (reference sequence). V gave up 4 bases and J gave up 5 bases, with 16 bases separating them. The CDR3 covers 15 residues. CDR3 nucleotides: TGTGCCAGCAGCGTAGGGAGCCTCCTGAACAATGAGCAGTTCTTC. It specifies CASSVGSLLNNEQFF.

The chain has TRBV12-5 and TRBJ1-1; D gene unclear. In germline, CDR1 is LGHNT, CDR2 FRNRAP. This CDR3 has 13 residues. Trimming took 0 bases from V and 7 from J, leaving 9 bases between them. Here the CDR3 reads CASGLVDMGEAFF. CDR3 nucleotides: TGTGCTAGTGGTTTGGTAGACATGGGTGAAGCTTTCTTT.

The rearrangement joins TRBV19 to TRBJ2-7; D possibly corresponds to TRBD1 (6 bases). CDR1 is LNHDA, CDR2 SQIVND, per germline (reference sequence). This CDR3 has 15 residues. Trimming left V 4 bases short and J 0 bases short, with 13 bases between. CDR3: CASSTVQGYSYEQYF. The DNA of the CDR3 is TGTGCCAGTAGTACCGTACAGGGTTACTCCTACGAGCAGTACTTC.

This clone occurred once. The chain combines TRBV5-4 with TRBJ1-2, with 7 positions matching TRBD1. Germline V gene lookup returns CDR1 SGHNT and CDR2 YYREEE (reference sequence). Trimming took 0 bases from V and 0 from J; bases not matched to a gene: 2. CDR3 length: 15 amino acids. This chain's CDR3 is CASSLEGAANYGYTF. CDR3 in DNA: TGTGCCAGCAGCTTGGAGGGGGCAGCTAACTATGGCTACACCTTC. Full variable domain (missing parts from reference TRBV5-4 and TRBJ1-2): ETGVTQSPTHLIKTRGQQVTLRCSSQSGHNTVSWYQQALGQGPQFIFQYYREEENGRGNFPPRFSGLQFPNYSSELNVNALELDDSALYLCASSLEGAANYGYTFGSGTRLTVV.

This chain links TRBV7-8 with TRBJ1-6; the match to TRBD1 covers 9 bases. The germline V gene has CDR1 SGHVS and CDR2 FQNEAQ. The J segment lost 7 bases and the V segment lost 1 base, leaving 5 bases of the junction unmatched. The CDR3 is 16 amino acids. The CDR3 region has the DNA TGTGCCAGCAGCTTAGACAGGGGGCGTAGGAATTCACCCCTCCACTTT. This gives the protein CASSLDRGRRNSPLHF.

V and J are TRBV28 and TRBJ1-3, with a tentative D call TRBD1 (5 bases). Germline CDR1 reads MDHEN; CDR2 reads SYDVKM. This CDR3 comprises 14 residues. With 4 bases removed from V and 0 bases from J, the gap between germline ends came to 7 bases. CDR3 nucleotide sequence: TGTGCCAGCAGTTGGGACTACTCTGGAAACACCATATATTTT. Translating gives CASSWDYSGNTIYF.

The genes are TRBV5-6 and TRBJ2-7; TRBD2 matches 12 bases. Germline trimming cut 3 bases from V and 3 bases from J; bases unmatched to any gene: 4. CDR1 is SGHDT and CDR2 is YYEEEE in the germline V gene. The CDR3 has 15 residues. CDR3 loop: CASSSMTSGSYEQYF. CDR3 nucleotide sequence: TGTGCCAGCAGCTCCATGACTAGCGGGAGCTACGAGCAGTACTTC.

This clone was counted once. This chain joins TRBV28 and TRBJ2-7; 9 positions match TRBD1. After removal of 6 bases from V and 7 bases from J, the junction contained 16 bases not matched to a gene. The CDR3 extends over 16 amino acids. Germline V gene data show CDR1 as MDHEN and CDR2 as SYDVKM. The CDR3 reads CASSPMPGQGEWEQYF. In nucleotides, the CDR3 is TGTGCCAGCAGCCCCATGCCGGGACAGGGAGAATGGGAGCAGTACTTC.